This is a list of T cell receptor beta chains from one sample in a study of T cells in localized non-small cell lung cancer. Some clones are missing from TCRdb's copy, which holds only in-frame ones; the method was immunoSEQ multiplex PCR. The sample consists of 75,000 to 90,000 clones, roughly 81% of them appearing once. Sequenced here: peripheral blood, sampled before any cancer treatment. Every receptor here comes from a man aged 35 to 69 with stage I lung adenocarcinoma. Both conserved end residues are part of each CDR3. Fields, in order: J gene, clone size, D gene, V gene, CDR3 protein, CDR3 DNA. D genes are given only for firm matches. Part of the rows lack a size; the others show once, few, many or a class for expanded clones.

TRBJ2-5	-	-	TRBV10-2	CASRRSQETQYF	TGCGCCAGCAGGAGGTCCCAAGAGACCCAGTACTTC
TRBJ2-7	few	-	TRBV12-5	CASGPDGSYEQYF	TGTGCTAGTGGCCCCGACGGATCCTACGAGCAGTACTTC
TRBJ1-5	-	TRBD1	TRBV28	CASTPGAGTGRNQPQHF	TGTGCCAGCACCCCCGGCGCCGGGACAGGACGCAATCAGCCCCAGCATTTT
TRBJ2-1	-	-	TRBV4-2	CASSQAAERSYNEQFF	TGTGCCAGCAGCCAAGCCGCGGAGCGCTCCTACAATGAGCAGTTCTTC
TRBJ1-2	few	-	TRBV19	CASSPMEGMSYTF	TGTGCCAGTAGTCCGATGGAAGGGATGAGCTACACCTTC
TRBJ2-7	once	-	TRBV2	CASQQGYEQYF	TGTGCCAGTCAACAGGGATACGAGCAGTACTTC
TRBJ2-6	-	TRBD2	TRBV18	CASSRRPGLVVESSGANVLTF	TGTGCCAGCTCACGTCGACCGGGACTAGTAGTTGAAAGCTCTGGGGCCAACGTCCTGACTTTC
TRBJ2-1	-	-	TRBV7-2	CASRLGLYNEQFF	TGTGCCAGCAGGCTGGGCCTCTACAATGAGCAGTTCTTC
TRBJ2-7	-	-	TRBV18	CASSPGHPSYEQYF	TGTGCCAGCTCCCCGGGACATCCTTCCTACGAGCAGTACTTC
TRBJ2-2	-	-	TRBV6-1	CASSEARGGNTGELFF	TGTGCCAGCAGTGAAGCAAGGGGGGGCAACACCGGGGAGCTGTTTTTT
TRBJ2-7	-	TRBD1	TRBV4-3	CASSQDQGVELIYEQYF	TGCGCCAGCAGCCAAGATCAGGGGGTTGAGCTAATATACGAGCAGTACTTC
TRBJ2-3	-	TRBD2	TRBV7-6	CASSPGLAGDLDTQYF	TGTGCCAGCAGCCCCGGACTAGCGGGAGATCTAGATACGCAGTATTTT
TRBJ1-1	few	-	TRBV19	CASTQGGFIRGYTEAFF	TGTGCCAGTACCCAAGGAGGGTTCATTCGGGGGTACACTGAAGCTTTCTTT
TRBJ2-2	few	TRBD2	TRBV28	CASSSGLAGENTGELFF	TGTGCCAGCAGTTCAGGACTAGCGGGAGAGAACACCGGGGAGCTGTTTTTT
TRBJ1-2	once	TRBD1	TRBV11-1	CASSLEGGKNYGYTF	TGTGCCAGCAGCTTAGAAGGGGGCAAGAACTATGGCTACACCTTC
TRBJ1-1	once	TRBD1	TRBV18	CASSPPGTGVNTEAFF	TGTGCCAGCTCACCACCTGGGACAGGGGTGAACACTGAAGCTTTCTTT
TRBJ1-2	-	TRBD1	TRBV27	CASSQRTGVGYGYTF	TGTGCCAGCAGTCAGCGGACAGGGGTAGGGTATGGCTACACCTTC
TRBJ2-7	-	-	TRBV6-6	CASSYSGGDYEQYF	TGTGCCAGCAGTTACTCCGGCGGAGACTACGAGCAGTACTTC
TRBJ2-5	-	-	TRBV6-1	CASSRQGRGETQYF	TGTGCCAGCAGTCGACAGGGGAGGGGAGAGACCCAGTACTTC
TRBJ2-7	-	TRBD1	TRBV18	CASSLGTGPTEQYF	TGTGCCAGCTCACTCGGGACAGGCCCTACCGAGCAGTACTTC
TRBJ2-5	-	-	TRBV4-2	CASSPSTRKETQYF	TGTGCCAGCAGCCCCTCCACTAGGAAGGAGACCCAGTACTTC
TRBJ2-1	-	TRBD2	TRBV5-4	CASSSILTSGDNEQFF	TGTGCCAGCAGCTCCATACTCACTAGCGGGGACAATGAGCAGTTCTTC
TRBJ2-5	-	-	TRBV5-1	CASSLAGRGNQETQYF	TGCGCCAGCAGCTTGGCGGGCAGGGGAAATCAAGAGACCCAGTACTTC
TRBJ2-6	-	-	TRBV28	CASSSPLGGGSGANVLTF	TGTGCCAGCAGTTCACCCTTAGGTGGCGGGTCTGGGGCCAACGTCCTGACTTTC
TRBJ2-7	-	-	TRBV4-3	CASSHFNEQYF	TGCGCCAGCAGCCATTTTAACGAGCAGTACTTC
TRBJ1-5	-	-	TRBV2	CASSEQGPQPQHF	TGTGCCAGCAGTGAACAGGGTCCTCAGCCCCAGCATTTT
TRBJ1-4	once	-	TRBV6-5	CASSSRRDNEKLFF	TGTGCCAGCAGTTCCCGACGGGATAATGAAAAACTGTTTTTT
TRBJ1-2	few	-	TRBV7-9	CASSLGTLGYTF	TGTGCCAGCAGCCTTGGGACTTTAGGCTACACCTTC
TRBJ2-1	once	TRBD2	TRBV30	CAGSGGNEQFF	TGTGCCGGTTCGGGGGGCAATGAGCAGTTCTTC
TRBJ2-3	-	-	TRBV5-4	CASSLDPSRGTQYF	TGTGCCAGCAGCTTGGATCCGTCCCGAGGTACGCAGTATTTT
TRBJ1-6	-	-	TRBV18	CASSQGTSYNSPLHF	TGTGCCAGCTCACAGGGGACCAGCTATAATTCACCCCTCCACTTT
TRBJ2-3	-	-	TRBV5-5	CASSAGTERVTDTQYF	TGTGCCAGCAGCGCCGGGACGGAGCGTGTCACAGATACGCAGTATTTT
TRBJ2-3	-	-	TRBV5-1	CASSSEKKGDTQYF	TGCGCCAGCAGCTCCGAAAAAAAGGGAGATACGCAGTATTTT
TRBJ2-5	-	TRBD1	TRBV6-6	CASSVRDRQETQYF	TGTGCCAGCAGTGTCCGGGACAGACAAGAGACCCAGTACTTC
TRBJ2-2	-	TRBD2	TRBV19	CASSISGATDTGELFF	TGTGCCAGTAGTATAAGCGGGGCCACTGACACCGGGGAGCTGTTTTTT
TRBJ2-7	-	-	TRBV9	CASSGDSIYEQYF	TGTGCCAGCAGCGGAGACAGCATTTACGAGCAGTACTTC
TRBJ2-6	few	-	TRBV4-2	CASSQRLTISGANVLTF	TGTGCCAGCAGCCAACGACTTACAATCTCTGGGGCCAACGTCCTGACTTTC
TRBJ1-3	-	-	TRBV6-5	CASSPDSRSGNTIYF	TGTGCCAGCAGTCCCGACAGCCGCTCTGGAAACACCATATATTTT
TRBJ1-1	-	-	TRBV28	CASNPPYVGSVGAFF	TGTGCCAGCAACCCACCGTATGTTGGGTCGGTGGGAGCTTTCTTT
TRBJ1-1	-	TRBD1	TRBV18	CASSPRDSLWNTEAFF	TGTGCCAGCTCACCCCGGGACAGCCTTTGGAACACTGAAGCTTTCTTT
TRBJ2-5	-	-	TRBV29-1	CSVDLQLTVFPEETQYF	TGCAGCGTGGACCTTCAATTGACAGTGTTCCCCGAGGAGACCCAGTACTTC
TRBJ2-2	-	TRBD1	TRBV12-5	CASGAAGGGLFF	TGTGCTAGTGGTGCCGCAGGGGGCGGGCTGTTTTTT
TRBJ2-6	few	TRBD1	TRBV5-6	CASSLPIGQGARGANVLTF	TGTGCCAGCAGCTTGCCGATAGGACAGGGGGCTCGTGGGGCCAACGTCCTGACTTTC
TRBJ1-2	many	-	TRBV7-9	CASSLGGANFYGYTF	TGTGCCAGCAGCTTAGGGGGCGCGAACTTCTATGGCTACACCTTC
TRBJ1-1	-	-	TRBV7-9	CASSLEPLEAFF	TGTGCCAGCAGCTTAGAGCCTCTTGAAGCTTTCTTT
TRBJ1-4	-	TRBD1	TRBV10-2	CASSGQGAANEKLFF	TGCGCCAGCAGTGGCCAGGGGGCGGCTAATGAAAAACTGTTTTTT
TRBJ1-4	once	-	TRBV19	CASRGIDRFGEKLFF	TGTGCCAGTAGGGGAATTGACAGGTTCGGTGAAAAACTGTTTTTT
TRBJ2-6	once	TRBD1	TRBV19	CASSTYGTGGTGANVLTF	TGTGCCAGTAGTACATACGGGACAGGGGGCACTGGGGCCAACGTCCTGACTTTC
TRBJ2-5	-	TRBD1	TRBV11-3	CASSGQGARTQYF	TGTGCCAGCAGCGGACAGGGGGCACGGACCCAGTACTTC
TRBJ2-4	-	-	TRBV6-1	CASSENRGDIQYF	TGTGCCAGCAGTGAAAACCGGGGAGACATTCAGTACTTC
TRBJ1-1	-	-	TRBV6-5	CASRRIQGSTEAFF	TGTGCCAGCAGACGCATTCAGGGGAGCACTGAAGCTTTCTTT
TRBJ1-6	-	-	TRBV19	CASKGPESPLHF	TGTGCCAGTAAAGGTCCGGAGTCACCCCTCCACTTT
TRBJ2-5	-	-	TRBV27	CASRDRLEETQYF	TGTGCCAGCAGGGACAGACTGGAAGAGACCCAGTACTTC
TRBJ2-7	-	-	TRBV7-8	CASSPFGAGEQYF	TGTGCCAGCAGCCCGTTTGGAGCCGGGGAGCAGTACTTC